What follows are 21 T cell receptor beta chains derived from one specimen sequenced in a study of T cell repertoires in cytomegalovirus infection. MiXCR, applied by TCRdb to the reads, yields one record per CDR3 protein. This repertoire shows about 740,000 distinct CDR3 sequences, under 40% found once; its top ten account for around 2.8%. The sequenced sample consisted of PBMCs. Receptors were obtained from a human donor in good health (CMV status not recorded). Some clones in this sample may be carry-over from other donors' samples.

This clonotype was recorded at least ten times. CDR3 nucleotides: TGTGCCAGCAGCTTAGATTCGGGGAGCAATCAGCCCCAGCATTTT. Protein product: CASSLDSGSNQPQHF. The chain carries TRBV7-2 and TRBJ1-5; the D is unclear. CDR1 and CDR2 (germline): SGHTA, FQGNSA. The CDR3 is 15 amino acids. V was trimmed by 1 base and J by 1 base, leaving 8 bases between them. The variable domain in full, completed from reference TRBV7-2 and TRBJ1-5, reads GAGVSQSPSNKVTEKGKDVELRCDPISGHTALYWYRQSLGQGLEFLIYFQGNSAPDKSGLPSDRFSAERTGGSVSTLTIQRTQQEDSAVYLCASSLDSGSNQPQHFGDGTRLSIL.

The chain joins TRBV6-2 or TRBV6-3 to TRBJ1-3, with 8 nucleotides matching TRBD1. Germline CDR1 and CDR2: MNHEY and SVGEGT. The CDR3 is 17 residues long. Losses at the gene ends were 4 bases for V and 4 bases for J; bases not matched to a gene: 12. The CDR3: CASSSTGQAAGGNTIYF. The CDR3 region has the DNA TGTGCCAGCAGTTCGACGGGACAGGCGGCGGGGGGAAACACCATATATTTT.

The chain uses TRBV5-1 and TRBJ1-3, with D possibly TRBD1 on 5 matching bases. There are 14 residues in the CDR3. Trimming pared 0 bases from V and 8 bases from J, leaving 12 bases between. The germline gives CDR1 SGHRS, CDR2 YFSETQ. The CDR3 DNA reads TGCGCCAGCAGCTTGGGAAGGGGCGGAGACACCATATATTTT. Protein: CASSLGRGGDTIYF.

The chain is built from TRBV6-1 and TRBJ1-1, with no clear D. V was clipped by 5 bases and J by 3 bases, with 22 bases between them. The germline V gene has CDR1 MNHNS and CDR2 SASEGT. The CDR3 is 17 amino acids. The CDR3 DNA follows: TGTGCCAGCAGTTACGGTCTGAGAGCGTTGTGGGACACTGAAGCTTTCTTT. The encoded protein is CASSYGLRALWDTEAFF.

The gene calls are TRBV20-1 and TRBJ1-5, with D possibly being TRBD1 (5 bases). The CDR3 sequence is 15 residues long. Germline V gives CDR1 DFQATT, CDR2 SNEGSKA (reference sequence). V was trimmed by 3 bases and J by 5 bases, leaving 17 bases between them. The CDR3, as DNA: TGCAGTGCTAGGTACAGACGGGGCAGGGATCAGCCCCAGCATTTT. Its protein product is CSARYRRGRDQPQHF.

This clonotype was seen many times. The V and J genes are TRBV7-9 and TRBJ1-1; D is possibly TRBD1 (5 bases). CDR3 length equals 13 residues. V shed 6 bases and J shed 2 bases, with 10 bases lying between them. CDR1 SEHNR and CDR2 FQNEAQ come from the germline V gene (reference sequence). The CDR3 nucleotides read TGTGCCAGCAGAACTACAGGTAACACTGAAGCTTTCTTT. Translation: CASRTTGNTEAFF. Full variable domain (outside the CDR3, taken from reference TRBV7-9 and TRBJ1-1): DTGVSQNPRHKITKRGQNVTFRCDPISEHNRLYWYRQTLGQGPEFLTYFQNEAQLEKSRLLSDRFSAERPKGSFSTLEIQRTEQGDSAMYLCASRTTGNTEAFFGQGTRLTVV.

This chain links TRBV11-3 with TRBJ2-1; D is uncertain. The V end was cut by 5 bases, the J end by 10 bases, with 9 bases between. The V gene's germline CDR1 is SGHNT and CDR2 YENEEA. The CDR3 spans 11 residues. CDR3 coding DNA: TGTGCCAGCAGCCCCGGTAGCGAGCAGTTCTTC. It specifies CASSPGSEQFF.

V usage is TRBV5-5 and J usage is TRBJ1-2, with D possibly TRBD1 on 5 matching bases. From germline, CDR1 is SGHKS and CDR2 YYEKEE (reference sequence). The CDR3 has 15 residues. V was cut by 0 bases and J by 8 bases, with 17 bases left in between. Written as DNA, the CDR3 is TGTGCCAGCAGCTTGGAGCGGGGCTCTATTAACGGCTACACCTTC. It is translated as CASSLERGSINGYTF.

This clonotype appeared a few times. The CDR3 DNA follows: TGTGCCAGCAGCTTAGAGAGGGGCGGGGGTGTTAACTCCTACAATGAGCAGTTCTTC. As protein: CASSLERGGGVNSYNEQFF. The V and J genes are TRBV11-2 and TRBJ2-1; 7 nucleotides line up with TRBD2. The V gene's germline CDR1 is SGHAT and CDR2 FQNNGV. Trimming removed 0 bases from V and 0 bases from J; junction bases left unmatched: 11. The CDR3 runs to 19 residues.

This clonotype was counted between two and nine times. This chain links TRBV28 with TRBJ2-7; 9 bases align to TRBD2. CDR1 is MDHEN and CDR2 is SYDVKM in the germline V gene. After removal of 4 bases from V and 9 bases from J, the junction contained 13 bases not matched to a gene. CDR3 size: 15 residues. The DNA for the CDR3 is TGTGCCAGCAGTTCGTTAGCGGGAGCCACTTTGCCGCAGTACTTC. As protein: CASSSLAGATLPQYF.

This clonotype was seen more than once but under ten times. The gene calls are TRBV27 and TRBJ2-3; 11 bases match TRBD2. Trimming at V came to 5 bases and at J to 4 bases, leaving 8 bases not matched to a gene. Germline V gene data show CDR1 as MNHEY and CDR2 as SMNVEV (reference sequence). The CDR3 consists of 16 residues. The CDR3 reads CASSTSSGGTADTQYF. The CDR3 nucleotides read TGTGCCAGCAGTACTTCTAGCGGGGGGACGGCAGATACGCAGTATTTT.

The gene calls are TRBV27 and TRBJ1-4; D ambiguous. There are 19 residues in the CDR3. Germline CDR1 reads MNHEY; CDR2 reads SMNVEV (reference sequence). The V end lost 3 bases, the J end lost 8 bases, and 28 bases lay between the germline ends. As DNA, the CDR3 is TGTGCCAGCAGTTTTTTGGCCCCGGCGGTGTCGCGGAGGGAGGAAAAACTGTTTTTT. Its protein is CASSFLAPAVSRREEKLFF.

This clonotype was seen more than once but under ten times. The chain joins TRBV7-9 to TRBJ2-2; weak D call: TRBD2 (6 bases). Deletions cut 0 bases from V and 7 bases from J, with 9 bases between. Germline V gene sequence: CDR1 SEHNR, CDR2 FQNEAQ (reference sequence). The CDR3 extends over 14 amino acids. The CDR3 here is CASSLAGLIGELFF. In DNA, the CDR3 is TGTGCCAGCAGCTTAGCGGGACTCATCGGGGAGCTGTTTTTT.

The chain has TRBV6-1 and TRBJ2-3, with TRBD2 matching over 10 bases. CDR3 length equals 15 residues. Germline V gene lookup returns CDR1 MNHNS and CDR2 SASEGT. The trim removed 5 bases at V and 5 bases at J, leaving 7 bases unmatched. The CDR3 DNA follows: TGTGCCAGCAGTCGGCAGCGGGAGGGTATAGATACGCAGTATTTT. Encoded protein: CASSRQREGIDTQYF.

This clonotype has a handful of counts. V is TRBV7-2 and J is TRBJ2-1; D call uncertain. Germline V CDR1 and CDR2: SGHTA, FQGNSA. V dropped 0 bases and J dropped 7 bases, with 7 bases sitting between them. There are 13 residues in the CDR3. For the CDR3, the DNA is TGTGCCAGCAGCTTAGCATCTTGGAATGAGCAGTTCTTC. Amino acids: CASSLASWNEQFF.

The CDR3 bases are TGTGCCAGCAGCATGAAGGGAAAGCAGTACTTC. Amino acids: CASSMKGKQYF. V usage is TRBV7-9 and J usage is TRBJ2-7; D is unclear. The CDR3 runs 11 residues. V dropped 5 bases and J dropped 8 bases, with 10 bases sitting between them. Germline CDR1 SEHNR, CDR2 FQNEAQ (reference sequence). Full variable domain (missing parts from reference TRBV7-9 and TRBJ2-7): DTGVSQNPRHKITKRGQNVTFRCDPISEHNRLYWYRQTLGQGPEFLTYFQNEAQLEKSRLLSDRFSAERPKGSFSTLEIQRTEQGDSAMYLCASSMKGKQYFGPGTRLTVT.

V and J are TRBV4-1 and TRBJ1-2; 11 bases align to TRBD1. The length of the CDR3 is 17 residues. Per the germline V gene, CDR1 is MGHRA and CDR2 is YSYEKL. Trimming cost V 4 bases and J 4 bases; bases outside gene matches: 11. Here the CDR3 DNA reads TGCGCCAGCAGCCTTTCTGGACAGGGGGCGGCTCTCTATGGCTACACCTTC. As protein: CASSLSGQGAALYGYTF.

This clonotype turned up a few times. One base away lies a much larger clone, so this may be a sequencing read error. This chain uses TRBV7-2 with TRBJ2-1; D is perhaps TRBD2 (5 bases). V shed 1 base and J shed 1 base, with 11 bases lying between them. The CDR3 extends over 16 amino acids. CDR1 SGHTA and CDR2 FQGNSA come from the germline V gene. CDR3 DNA: TGTGCCAGCAGCTTAGGGACTCCACTTTCCTACAATGAGCAGTTCTTC. Its protein product is CASSLGTPLSYNEQFF.

Only a few counts were recorded for this clonotype. The chain has TRBV27 and TRBJ1-5; 7 bases match TRBD1. The CDR3 has 19 residues. Germline CDR1 and CDR2: MNHEY and SMNVEV (reference sequence). Losses at the gene ends were 4 bases for V and 0 bases for J; bases not matched to a gene: 15. The CDR3 here is CASSSISPSRGYSNQPQHF. The CDR3 DNA sequence: TGTGCCAGCAGTTCTATATCCCCTTCCAGGGGGTATAGCAATCAGCCCCAGCATTTT.

In its sample, this clonotype was seen a few times. The chain recombines TRBV5-6 with TRBJ2-5; D gene uncertain. CDR1 is SGHDT, CDR2 YYEEEE, per germline. CDR3 size: 14 residues. Trimming stripped 7 bases from V and 0 bases from J, with 13 bases between. DNA of the CDR3: TGTGCCAGCGAAAGTGTTGGGAACCAAGAGACCCAGTACTTC. It yields the protein CASESVGNQETQYF. Filled out from reference TRBV5-6 and TRBJ2-5, the complete variable domain reads DAGVTQSPTHLIKTRGQQVTLRCSPKSGHDTVSWYQQALGQGPQFIFQYYEEEERQRGNFPDRFSGHQFPNYSSELNVNALLLGDSALYLCASESVGNQETQYFGPGTRLLVL.

This clonotype was detected only a few times. This chain connects TRBV27 to TRBJ1-1, with 7 bases fitting TRBD1. J was trimmed by 1 base and V by 5 bases; bases with no gene match: 10. Germline values: CDR1 MNHEY, CDR2 SMNVEV (reference sequence). This CDR3 region has 16 residues. For the CDR3, the DNA is TGTGCCAGCAGTGGCAGACCAGGGGGGAAGAACACTGAAGCTTTCTTT. It specifies CASSGRPGGKNTEAFF.